This is a list of T cell receptor beta chains from one sample in a study of circulating tumor DNA in untreated peripheral T-cell lymphoma. Sequencing used immunoSEQ multiplex PCR; TCRdb keeps in-frame clones, though not all of them. The profile covers around 6,600 clones, with more than 55% appearing a single time and roughly half taken by the ten largest. Sequences were obtained from tumor tissue. The receptors originated from a human donor with peripheral T-cell lymphoma. The CDR3 runs from the conserved cysteine through the conserved F or W. A D gene is named only where the DNA matches it firmly. Rows may omit the clone size; those that give it use once, few, many or a size class.

d_call	clone_size	j_call	v_call	cdr3_length	cdr3_aa	cdr3_nt
NA	NA	TRBJ1-2	TRBV19	14	CASSSWGSGYGYTF	TGTGCCAGTAGTTCGTGGGGTTCGGGCTATGGCTACACCTTC
NA	NA	TRBJ1-4	TRBV11-3	14	CASSFVVAREKLFF	TGTGCCAGCAGCTTCGTGGTAGCGAGGGAAAAACTGTTTTTT
NA	NA	TRBJ2-7	TRBV15	16	CATSRVGGAFSYEQYF	TGTGCCACCAGCAGAGTAGGAGGGGCTTTCTCCTACGAGCAGTACTTC
TRBD1	NA	TRBJ1-1	TRBV6-8	16	CASSYSATGGVPEAFF	TGTGCCAGCAGTTACTCGGCGACAGGGGGGGTCCCTGAAGCTTTCTTT
TRBD1	NA	TRBJ2-7	TRBV19	14	CASSATGGGYEQYF	TGTGCCAGTAGTGCGACAGGGGGCGGATACGAGCAGTACTTC
TRBD1	NA	TRBJ1-2	TRBV6-8	14	CASSNGTGGGGYTF	TGTGCCAGCAGCAACGGGACAGGGGGAGGAGGCTACACCTTC
NA	NA	TRBJ2-7	TRBV6-8	13	CASRLRESYEQYF	TGTGCCAGCAGGCTCAGGGAGAGCTACGAGCAGTACTTC
NA	few	TRBJ1-1	TRBV6-8	13	CASRRQMNTEAFF	TGTGCCAGCAGGAGACAGATGAACACTGAAGCTTTCTTT
NA	once	TRBJ1-2	TRBV28	12	CASSVGNYGYTF	TGTGCCAGCAGTGTGGGAAACTATGGCTACACCTTC
NA	NA	TRBJ2-7	TRBV7-5	15	CASSHAPGSDYEQYF	TGTGCCAGCAGCCACGCTCCAGGGAGTGACTACGAGCAGTACTTC